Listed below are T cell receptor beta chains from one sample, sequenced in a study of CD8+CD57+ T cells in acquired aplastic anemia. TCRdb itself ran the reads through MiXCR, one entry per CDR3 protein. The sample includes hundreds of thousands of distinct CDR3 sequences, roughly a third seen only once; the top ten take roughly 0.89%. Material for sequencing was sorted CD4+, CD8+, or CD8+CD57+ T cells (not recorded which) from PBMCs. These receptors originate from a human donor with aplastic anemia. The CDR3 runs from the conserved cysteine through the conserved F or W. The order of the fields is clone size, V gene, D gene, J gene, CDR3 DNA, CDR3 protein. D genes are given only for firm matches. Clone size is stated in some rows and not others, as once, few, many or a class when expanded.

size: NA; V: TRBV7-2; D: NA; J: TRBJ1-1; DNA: TGTGCCAGCAGCTTATTCGTACACACTGAAGCTTTCTTT; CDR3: CASSLFVHTEAFF
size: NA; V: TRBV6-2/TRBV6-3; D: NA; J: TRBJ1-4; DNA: TGTGCCAGCAGTTACTCGGGCGGGCAAGATAATGAAAAACTGTTTTTT; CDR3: CASSYSGGQDNEKLFF
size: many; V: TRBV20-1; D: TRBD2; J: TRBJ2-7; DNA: TGCAGTGCTAGACCTCCGGGACTAGCCCTATACGAGCAGTACTTC; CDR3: CSARPPGLALYEQYF
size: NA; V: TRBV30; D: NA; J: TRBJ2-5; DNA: TGTGCCTGGGGAGGTCGAGAGACCCAGTACTTC; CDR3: CAWGGRETQYF
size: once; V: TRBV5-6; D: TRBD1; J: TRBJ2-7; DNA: TGTGCCAGCAGCGGAACAGGGGACACCTACGAGCAGTACTTC; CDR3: CASSGTGDTYEQYF
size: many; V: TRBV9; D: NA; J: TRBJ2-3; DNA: TGTGCCAGCAGCGAGCCCTCTTCGGGGCAGTATTTT; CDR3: CASSEPSSGQYF
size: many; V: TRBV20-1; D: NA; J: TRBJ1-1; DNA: TGCAGTGTAGTGGGTACTGAAGCTTTCTTT; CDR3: CSVVGTEAFF
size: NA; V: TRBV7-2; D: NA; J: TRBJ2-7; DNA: TGTGCCAGCAGTTTAATGGGCAGGTCGCACTCCGAGCAGTGCTTC; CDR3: CASSLMGRSHSEQCF
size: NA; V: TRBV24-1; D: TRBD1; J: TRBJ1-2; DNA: TGTGCCACCAGTGATTTGAAGGGACAGGGCTATGGCTACACCTTC; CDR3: CATSDLKGQGYGYTF
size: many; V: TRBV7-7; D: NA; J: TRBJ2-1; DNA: TGTGCTAGCAGCCCCCCTGGTGGCAATGAGCAGTTCTTC; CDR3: CASSPPGGNEQFF
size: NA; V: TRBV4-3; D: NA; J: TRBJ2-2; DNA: TGCGCCAGCAGCCAAGATACCCAGAACACCGGGGAGCTGTTTTTT; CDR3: CASSQDTQNTGELFF
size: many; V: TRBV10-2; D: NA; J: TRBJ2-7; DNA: TGCGCCAGCAGTGAGGCCCTCGAAGCCCTGACCTACGAGCAGTACTTC; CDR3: CASSEALEALTYEQYF
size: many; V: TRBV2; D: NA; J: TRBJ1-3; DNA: TGTGCCAGCATCCAGGACATACTCCAGGGCACCATATATTTT; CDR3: CASIQDILQGTIYF
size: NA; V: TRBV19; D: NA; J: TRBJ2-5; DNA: TGTGCCAGTAGTATCGGGAGTGGCGGAGAGACCCAGTACTTC; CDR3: CASSIGSGGETQYF
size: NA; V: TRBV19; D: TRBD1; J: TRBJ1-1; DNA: TGTGCCACTACAGCCGACAGGGCGGTGGGCACTGAAGCTTTCTTT; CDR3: CATTADRAVGTEAFF
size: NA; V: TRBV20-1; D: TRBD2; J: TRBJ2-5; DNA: TGCAGTGCTAGAGATGGAGCGGGAGGACTGGGAGAGACCCAGTACTTC; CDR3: CSARDGAGGLGETQYF
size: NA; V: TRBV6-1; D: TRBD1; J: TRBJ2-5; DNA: TGTGCCAGCAGTGAATCGGGACAGTTTGGGACCCAGTACTTC; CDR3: CASSESGQFGTQYF
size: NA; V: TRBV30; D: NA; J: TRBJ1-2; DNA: TGTGCCTGGAGTCCTGGATTATTCGACAGAAGGAAGCACTATGGCTACACCTTC; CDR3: CAWSPGLFDRRKHYGYTF
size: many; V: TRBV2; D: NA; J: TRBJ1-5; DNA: TGTGCCAGCAGTGAAGGACAACTGAATCAGCCCCAGCATTTT; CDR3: CASSEGQLNQPQHF
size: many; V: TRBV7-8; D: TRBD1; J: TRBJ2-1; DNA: TGTGCCAGCAGCCCGGACAGGATCTACAATGAGCAGTTCTTC; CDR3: CASSPDRIYNEQFF
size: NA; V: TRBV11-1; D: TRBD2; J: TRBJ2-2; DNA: TGTGCCAACAGCCTTGGAACTAGCGAACTCACCGGGGAGCTGTTTTTT; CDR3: CANSLGTSELTGELFF
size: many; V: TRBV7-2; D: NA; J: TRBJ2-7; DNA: TGTGCCAGCAGCTTAGCGGGGGGTGGATGGGAGCAGTACTTC; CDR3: CASSLAGGGWEQYF
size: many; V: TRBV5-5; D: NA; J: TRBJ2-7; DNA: TGTGCCAGCAGCTTAACTACCGCCGAGCAGTACTTC; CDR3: CASSLTTAEQYF
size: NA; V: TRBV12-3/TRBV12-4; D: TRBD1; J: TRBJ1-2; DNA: TGTGCCAGCAATCCTACAGGGGTTAACTATGGCTACACCTTC; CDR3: CASNPTGVNYGYTF
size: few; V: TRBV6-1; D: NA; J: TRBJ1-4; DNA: TGTGCCAGCAGTGAAATCAACAGGATGTTCGAAAAACTGTTTTTT; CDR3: CASSEINRMFEKLFF
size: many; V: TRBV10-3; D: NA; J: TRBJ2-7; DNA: TGTGCCATCAGAGACGCAACTAGGAGCGAGCAGTACTTC; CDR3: CAIRDATRSEQYF
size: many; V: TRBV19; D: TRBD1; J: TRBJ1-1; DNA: TGTGCCAGTAGTATTAGGACAGGGGTTGCTTTCTTT; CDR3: CASSIRTGVAFF
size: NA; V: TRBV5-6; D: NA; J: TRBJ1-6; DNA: TGTGCCAGCAGCTTGGGACAGAACCATAATTCACCCCTCCACTTT; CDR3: CASSLGQNHNSPLHF
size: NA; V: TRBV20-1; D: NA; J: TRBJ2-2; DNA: TGCAGTGCTCCCGCACGGATCGCGAACACCGGGGAGCTGTTTTTT; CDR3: CSAPARIANTGELFF
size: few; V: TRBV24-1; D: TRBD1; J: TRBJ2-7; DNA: TGTGCCACCAGTCGGACAGGGGACTCCTACGAGCAGTACTTC; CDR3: CATSRTGDSYEQYF
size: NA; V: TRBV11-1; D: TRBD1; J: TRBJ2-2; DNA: TGTGCCAGCAGAAGGCCGGGACAGGGGACAGACACCGGGGAGCTGTTTTTT; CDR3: CASRRPGQGTDTGELFF
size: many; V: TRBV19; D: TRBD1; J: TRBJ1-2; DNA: TGTGCCAGTAGTCCCGGGACAGGGGAGTATGGCTACACCTTC; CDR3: CASSPGTGEYGYTF
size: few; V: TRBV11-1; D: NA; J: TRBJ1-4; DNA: TGTGCCAGCGGTCGCGGAACTAATGAAAAACTGTTTTTT; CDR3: CASGRGTNEKLFF
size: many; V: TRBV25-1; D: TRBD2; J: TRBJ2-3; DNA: TGTGCCAGCAGTGAAACTAGCGGGGGCCCTCGCGAAGATACGCAGTATTTT; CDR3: CASSETSGGPREDTQYF
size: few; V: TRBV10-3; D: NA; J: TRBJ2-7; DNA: TGTGCCATCAGTGACGGGGATAACGAGCAGTACTTC; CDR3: CAISDGDNEQYF
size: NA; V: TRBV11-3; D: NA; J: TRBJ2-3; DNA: TGTGCCAGCAGCTTAGATGAGACCAGATCGCAGTATTTT; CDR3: CASSLDETRSQYF
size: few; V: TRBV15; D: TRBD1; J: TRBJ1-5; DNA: TGTGCCACCAGCAGATTACTATTGCGGGGACAGGGGGCGAATCAGCCCCAGCATTTT; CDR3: CATSRLLLRGQGANQPQHF
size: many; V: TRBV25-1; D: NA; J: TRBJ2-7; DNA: TGTGCCAGCAGTGGAACAGGGCCCGACGAGCAGTACTTC; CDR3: CASSGTGPDEQYF
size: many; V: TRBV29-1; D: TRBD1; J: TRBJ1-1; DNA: TGCAGCGTTGGGAAGGACAGGGGTACTGAAGCTTTCTTT; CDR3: CSVGKDRGTEAFF
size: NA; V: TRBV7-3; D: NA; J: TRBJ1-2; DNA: TGTGCCAGCAGCTTGGCTTTGGGGCCAGGGGCCGGCTATGGCTACACCTTC; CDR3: CASSLALGPGAGYGYTF
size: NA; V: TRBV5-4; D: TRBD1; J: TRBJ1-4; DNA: TGTGCCAGCAGCTCCCGGGACAGGGCGAATGAAAAACTGTTTTTT; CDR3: CASSSRDRANEKLFF
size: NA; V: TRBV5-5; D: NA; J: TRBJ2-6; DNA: TGTGCCAGCAGAACGTCCACGGGGGCCAACGTCCTGACTTTC; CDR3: CASRTSTGANVLTF
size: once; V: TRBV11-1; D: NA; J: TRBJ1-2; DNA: TGTGCCAGCAGTTCCCAGGGGATTTATGACTATGGCTACGCCTTC; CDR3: CASSSQGIYDYGYAF
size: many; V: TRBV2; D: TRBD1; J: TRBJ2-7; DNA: TGTGCCAGCAGGACAGGGGTATCTGCCGAGCAGTACTTC; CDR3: CASRTGVSAEQYF
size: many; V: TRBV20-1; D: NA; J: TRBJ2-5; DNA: TGCAGTGCTACGGTCGCGGGGCAAGAGACCCAGTACTTC; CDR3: CSATVAGQETQYF
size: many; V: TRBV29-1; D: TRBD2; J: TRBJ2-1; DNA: TGCAGCGTTGGCGGGACTACCACCGACAATGAGCAGTTCTTC; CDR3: CSVGGTTTDNEQFF
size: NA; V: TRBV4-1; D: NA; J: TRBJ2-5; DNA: TGCGCCAGCAGCCAAGACGTCCGGAGCCAAGAGACCCAGTACTTC; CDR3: CASSQDVRSQETQYF
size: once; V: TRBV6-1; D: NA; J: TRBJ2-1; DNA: TGTGCCAGCAGTACCCAAAACTACAATGAGCAGTTCTTC; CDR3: CASSTQNYNEQFF
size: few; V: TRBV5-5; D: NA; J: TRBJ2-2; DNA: TGTGCCAGCAGCTCGACATTGGGGGAGCTGTTTTTT; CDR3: CASSSTLGELFF
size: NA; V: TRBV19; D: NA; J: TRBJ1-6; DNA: TGTGCCTGGGTCGAGGCTGGGTTATACGTCTGGGCACCCCTCCACTTT; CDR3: CAWVEAGLYVWAPLHF
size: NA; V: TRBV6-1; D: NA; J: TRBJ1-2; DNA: TGTGCCAGCTTGTTCTTGCGGGGCTACACCTTC; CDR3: CASLFLRGYTF
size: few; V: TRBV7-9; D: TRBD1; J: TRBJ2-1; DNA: TGTGCCAGCAGCTTAGAGGGACAGAGACGCAAGCAGTTCTTC; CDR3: CASSLEGQRRKQFF